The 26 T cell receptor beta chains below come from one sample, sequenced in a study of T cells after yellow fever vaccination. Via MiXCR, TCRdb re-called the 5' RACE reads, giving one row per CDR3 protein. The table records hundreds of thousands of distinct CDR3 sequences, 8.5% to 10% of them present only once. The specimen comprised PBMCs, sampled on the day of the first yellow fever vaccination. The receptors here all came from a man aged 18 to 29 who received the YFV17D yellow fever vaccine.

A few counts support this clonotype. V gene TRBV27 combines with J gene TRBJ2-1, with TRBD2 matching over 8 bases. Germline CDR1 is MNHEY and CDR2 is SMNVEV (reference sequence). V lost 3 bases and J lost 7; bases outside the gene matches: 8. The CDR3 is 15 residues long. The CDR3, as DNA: TGTGCCAGCAGTTTGTCAGCGGGGGTTGAAAATGAGCAGTTCTTC. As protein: CASSLSAGVENEQFF.

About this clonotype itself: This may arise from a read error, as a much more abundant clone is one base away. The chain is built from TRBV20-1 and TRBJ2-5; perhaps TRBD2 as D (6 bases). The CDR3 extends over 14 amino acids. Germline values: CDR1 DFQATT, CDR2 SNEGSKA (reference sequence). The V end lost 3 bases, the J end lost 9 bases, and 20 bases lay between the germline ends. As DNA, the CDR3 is TGCAGTGCTAGTACGGGGTTGGTGTGGGAGGCCCAGTACTTC. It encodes CSASTGLVWEAQYF.

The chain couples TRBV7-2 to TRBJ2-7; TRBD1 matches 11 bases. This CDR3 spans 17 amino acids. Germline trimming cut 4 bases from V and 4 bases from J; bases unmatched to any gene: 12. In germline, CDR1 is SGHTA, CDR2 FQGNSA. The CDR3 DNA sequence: TGTGCCAGCAGCTCCTTCCCCGGGACAGGGGGGAGGTACGAGCAGTACTTC. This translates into CASSSFPGTGGRYEQYF.

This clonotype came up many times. For the CDR3, the DNA is TGTGCCAGCAGCCACCTCGCGGGGGGGAGTCCCGGGGAGCTGTTTTTT. Translating gives CASSHLAGGSPGELFF. This chain uses TRBV6-1 with TRBJ2-2; 9 positions agree with TRBD2. The CDR3 length is 16 residues. The ends lost 6 bases at V and 6 bases at J; junction bases unmatched: 11. The V gene's germline CDR1 is MNHNS and CDR2 SASEGT.

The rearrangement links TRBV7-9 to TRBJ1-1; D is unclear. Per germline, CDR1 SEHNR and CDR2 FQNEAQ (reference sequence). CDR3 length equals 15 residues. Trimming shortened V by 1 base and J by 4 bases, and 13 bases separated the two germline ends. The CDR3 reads CASSLVALRGTEAFF. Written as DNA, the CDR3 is TGTGCCAGCAGCTTAGTGGCTCTTCGTGGCACTGAAGCTTTCTTT. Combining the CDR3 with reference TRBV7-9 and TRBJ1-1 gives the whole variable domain DTGVSQNPRHKITKRGQNVTFRCDPISEHNRLYWYRQTLGQGPEFLTYFQNEAQLEKSRLLSDRFSAERPKGSFSTLEIQRTEQGDSAMYLCASSLVALRGTEAFFGQGTRLTVV.

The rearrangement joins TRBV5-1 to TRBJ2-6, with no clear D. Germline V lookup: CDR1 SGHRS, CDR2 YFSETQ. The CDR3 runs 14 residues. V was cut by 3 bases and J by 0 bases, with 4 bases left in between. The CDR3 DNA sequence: TGCGCCAGCAGCTCACGCTCTGGGGCCAACGTCCTGACTTTC. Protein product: CASSSRSGANVLTF.

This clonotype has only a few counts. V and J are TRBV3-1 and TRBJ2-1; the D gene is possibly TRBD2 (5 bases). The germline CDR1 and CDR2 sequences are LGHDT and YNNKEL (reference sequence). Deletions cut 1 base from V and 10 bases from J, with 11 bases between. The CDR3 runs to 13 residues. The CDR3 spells CASSQGPGGEQFF. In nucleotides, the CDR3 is TGTGCCAGCAGCCAAGGACCGGGCGGGGAGCAGTTCTTC.

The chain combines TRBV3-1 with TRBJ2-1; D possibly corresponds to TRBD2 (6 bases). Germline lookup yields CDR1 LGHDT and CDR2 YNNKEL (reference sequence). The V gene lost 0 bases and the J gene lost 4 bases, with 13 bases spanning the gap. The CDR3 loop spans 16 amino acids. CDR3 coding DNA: TGTGCCAGCAGCCAAGAGTTGGGGGGTGGTTACAATGAGCAGTTCTTC. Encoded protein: CASSQELGGGYNEQFF.

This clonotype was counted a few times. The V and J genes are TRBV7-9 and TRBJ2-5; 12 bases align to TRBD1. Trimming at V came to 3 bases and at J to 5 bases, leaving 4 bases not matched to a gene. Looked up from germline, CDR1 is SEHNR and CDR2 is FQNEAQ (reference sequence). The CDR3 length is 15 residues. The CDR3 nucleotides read TGTGCCAGCAGCTTCGGGACAGGGGGCTTGGAGACCCAGTACTTC. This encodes CASSFGTGGLETQYF.

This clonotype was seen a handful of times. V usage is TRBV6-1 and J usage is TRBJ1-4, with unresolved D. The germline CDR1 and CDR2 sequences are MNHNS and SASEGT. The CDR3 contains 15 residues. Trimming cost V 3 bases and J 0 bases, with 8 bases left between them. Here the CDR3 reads CASSEAVATNEKLFF. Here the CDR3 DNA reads TGTGCCAGCAGTGAGGCGGTCGCAACTAATGAAAAACTGTTTTTT.

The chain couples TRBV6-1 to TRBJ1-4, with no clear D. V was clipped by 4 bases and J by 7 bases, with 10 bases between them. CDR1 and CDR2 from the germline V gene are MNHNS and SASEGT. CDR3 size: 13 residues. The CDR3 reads CASSGILGEKLFF. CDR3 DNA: TGTGCCAGCAGTGGAATACTAGGTGAAAAACTGTTTTTT.

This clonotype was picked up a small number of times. In DNA form, the CDR3 reads TGTGCCATCGCCTCCGGGACAGGGAACACCGGGGAGCTGTTTTTT. This codes for CAIASGTGNTGELFF. This chain joins TRBV5-4 and TRBJ2-2; 8 nucleotides match TRBD1. The CDR3 covers 15 residues. Losses at the gene ends were 9 bases for V and 1 base for J; bases not matched to a gene: 8. Per the germline V gene, CDR1 is SGHNT and CDR2 is YYREEE (reference sequence).

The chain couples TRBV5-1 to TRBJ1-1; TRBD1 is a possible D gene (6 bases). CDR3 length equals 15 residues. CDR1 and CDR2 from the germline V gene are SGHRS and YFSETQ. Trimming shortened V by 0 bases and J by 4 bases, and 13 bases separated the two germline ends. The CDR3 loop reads CASSLVSGGGTEAFF. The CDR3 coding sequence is TGCGCCAGCAGCTTGGTTTCCGGGGGCGGCACTGAAGCTTTCTTT.

The CDR3 nucleotides are TGTGCCAGCAGCCTAACTGAGGGGCTTTTCTATGGCTACACCTTC. Protein: CASSLTEGLFYGYTF. The V call is TRBV7-2, the J call TRBJ1-2; perhaps TRBD1 as D (5 bases). The CDR3 totals 15 residues. Per germline, CDR1 SGHTA and CDR2 FQGNSA. V was trimmed by 5 bases and J by 4 bases, leaving 17 bases between them.

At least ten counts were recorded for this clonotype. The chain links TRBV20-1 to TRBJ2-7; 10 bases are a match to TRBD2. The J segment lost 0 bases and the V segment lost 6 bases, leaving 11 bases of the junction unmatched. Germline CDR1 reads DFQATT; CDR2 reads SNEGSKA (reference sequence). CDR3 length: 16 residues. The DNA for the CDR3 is TGCAGTGCAAGGCTAGCGGGGGCTCTGAGCTCCTACGAGCAGTACTTC. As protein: CSARLAGALSSYEQYF.

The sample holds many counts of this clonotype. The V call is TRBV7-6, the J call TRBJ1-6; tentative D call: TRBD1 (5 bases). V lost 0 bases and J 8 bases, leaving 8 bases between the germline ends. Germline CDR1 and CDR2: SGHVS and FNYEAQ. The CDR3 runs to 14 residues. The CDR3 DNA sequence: TGTGCCAGCAGCTTAGCCCAGGGTTATTCACCCCTCCACTTT. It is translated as CASSLAQGYSPLHF.

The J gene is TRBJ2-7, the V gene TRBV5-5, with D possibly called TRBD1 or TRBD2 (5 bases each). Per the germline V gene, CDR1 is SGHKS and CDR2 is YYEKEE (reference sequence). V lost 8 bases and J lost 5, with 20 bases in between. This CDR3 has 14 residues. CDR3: CASPPGTPWDEQYV. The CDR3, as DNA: TGTGCCAGTCCCCCGGGGACGCCCTGGGACGAGCAGTACGTC.

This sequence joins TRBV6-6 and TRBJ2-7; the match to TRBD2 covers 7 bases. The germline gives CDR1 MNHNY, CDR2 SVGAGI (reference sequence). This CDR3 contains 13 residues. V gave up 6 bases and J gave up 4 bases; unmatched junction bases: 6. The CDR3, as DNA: TGTGCCAGCAGCCCCGGGACTACTTACGAGCAGTACGTC. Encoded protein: CASSPGTTYEQYV.

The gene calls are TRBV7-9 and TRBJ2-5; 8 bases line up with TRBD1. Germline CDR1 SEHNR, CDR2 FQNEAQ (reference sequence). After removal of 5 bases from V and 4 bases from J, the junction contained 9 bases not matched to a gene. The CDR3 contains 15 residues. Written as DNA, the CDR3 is TGTGCCAGCAGCAGCAACAGGGGGTACCGAGAGACCCAGTACTTC. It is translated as CASSSNRGYRETQYF.

Here the CDR3 reads CSAISGNTIYF. DNA for the CDR3: TGCAGCGCCATATCTGGAAACACCATATATTTT. The chain joins TRBV29-1 to TRBJ1-3; no firm D call. The CDR3 sequence is 11 residues long. V was pared by 7 bases and J by 1 base, with 5 bases between. Per germline, CDR1 SQVTM and CDR2 ANQGSEA.

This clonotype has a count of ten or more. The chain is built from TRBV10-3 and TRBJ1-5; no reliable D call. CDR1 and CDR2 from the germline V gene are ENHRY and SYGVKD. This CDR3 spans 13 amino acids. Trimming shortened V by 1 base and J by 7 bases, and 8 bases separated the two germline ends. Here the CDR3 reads CAISELTEQPQHF. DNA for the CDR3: TGTGCCATCAGTGAGTTAACAGAGCAGCCCCAGCATTTT.

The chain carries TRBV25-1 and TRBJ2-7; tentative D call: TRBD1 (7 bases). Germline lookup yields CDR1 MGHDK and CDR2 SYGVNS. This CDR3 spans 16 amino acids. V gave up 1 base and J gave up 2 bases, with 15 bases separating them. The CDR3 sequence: CASSEFRGTETYEQYF. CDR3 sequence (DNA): TGTGCCAGCAGTGAATTTCGGGGGACAGAGACCTACGAGCAGTACTTC.

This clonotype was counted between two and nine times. The CDR3 loop is CSARDVRGHDTQYF. Written as DNA, the CDR3 is TGCAGTGCTAGAGATGTGCGGGGGCACGATACGCAGTATTTT. The chain carries TRBV20-1 and TRBJ2-3, with a tentative D call TRBD2 (7 bases). Germline V CDR1 and CDR2: DFQATT, SNEGSKA (reference sequence). The germline V and J ends were trimmed by 0 bases and 6 bases, with 13 bases remaining between them. The CDR3 runs 14 residues.

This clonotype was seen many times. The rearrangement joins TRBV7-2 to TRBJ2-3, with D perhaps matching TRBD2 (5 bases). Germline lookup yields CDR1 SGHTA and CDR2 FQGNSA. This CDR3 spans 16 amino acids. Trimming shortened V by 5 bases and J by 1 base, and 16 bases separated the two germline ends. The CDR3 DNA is TGTGCCAGCAGCGAAGCGAGCCCCGGGGGCACAGATACGCAGTATTTT. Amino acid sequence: CASSEASPGGTDTQYF.

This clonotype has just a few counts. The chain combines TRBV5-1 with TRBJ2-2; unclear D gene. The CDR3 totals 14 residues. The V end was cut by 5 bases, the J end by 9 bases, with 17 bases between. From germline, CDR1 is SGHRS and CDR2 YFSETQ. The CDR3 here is CASRTDTSGRELFF. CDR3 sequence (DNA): TGCGCCAGCAGAACAGACACCTCCGGCCGGGAGCTGTTTTTT.

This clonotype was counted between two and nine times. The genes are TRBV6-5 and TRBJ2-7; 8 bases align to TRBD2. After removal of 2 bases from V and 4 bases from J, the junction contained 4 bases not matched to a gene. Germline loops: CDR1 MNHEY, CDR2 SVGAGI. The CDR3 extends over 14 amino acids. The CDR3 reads CASSYGAGGYEQYF. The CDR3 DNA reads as TGTGCCAGCAGTTACGGTGCGGGGGGTTACGAGCAGTACTTC.